These 16 T cell receptor beta chains share one sample of origin, sequenced in a study of cytomegalovirus exposure and HLA in healthy donors. 60 Vbeta and 13 Jbeta primers were used in PCR. Measured with immunoSEQ multiplex PCR; TCRdb has only the in-frame clones, and not every one. The table records tens of thousands of clones, roughly 75% of them present only once. Source material: PBMCs. The receptors here all came from a man aged 55 to 69 in good health and CMV-seropositive.

V gene TRBV6-5 combines with J gene TRBJ1-2; D gene ambiguous. Trimming took off 5 bases at V and 2 bases at J, with 9 bases between the two ends. The germline V gene encodes CDR1 MNHEY and CDR2 SVGAGI. The CDR3 has 13 residues. The DNA for the CDR3 is TGTGCCAGCAGTGAAGGAGCGAACTATGGCTACACCTTC. Protein sequence: CASSEGANYGYTF.

V and J are TRBV6-6 and TRBJ2-3, with a tentative D call TRBD2 (5 bases). The V and J ends lost 2 bases and 2 bases respectively, with 14 bases between them. The CDR3 contains 16 residues. Germline lookup yields CDR1 MNHNY and CDR2 SVGAGI (reference sequence). CDR3 residues: CASSYGLASHTDTQYF. The DNA for the CDR3 is TGTGCCAGCAGTTACGGCTTAGCGAGCCACACAGATACGCAGTATTTT.

DNA of the CDR3: TGTGCCAGCAGTGAGGCCTATGGCTACACCTTC. It codes for CASSEAYGYTF. This chain links TRBV25-1 with TRBJ1-2; D unclear. Germline V lookup: CDR1 MGHDK, CDR2 SYGVNS. The length of the CDR3 is 11 residues. Trimming shortened V by 3 bases and J by 4 bases, and 3 bases separated the two germline ends.

The genes are TRBV11-2 and TRBJ1-1, with D perhaps TRBD1 (6 bases). Trimming took off 3 bases at V and 5 bases at J, with 13 bases between the two ends. Germline-derived CDR1 and CDR2 are SGHAT and FQNNGV. CDR3 length: 14 residues. The CDR3 DNA follows: TGTGCCAGCAGCTTGGATGCAGGGGCGACTGAAGCTTTCTTT. It encodes CASSLDAGATEAFF.

This clone was recorded a few times. The V and J genes are TRBV14 and TRBJ2-1; 12 bases map to TRBD2. Germline CDR1 reads SGHDN; CDR2 reads FVKESK. The CDR3 consists of 15 residues. The J segment lost 9 bases and the V segment lost 1 base, leaving 4 bases of the junction unmatched. The CDR3 loop reads CASSQGLLAGGEQFF. CDR3 bases: TGTGCCAGCAGCCAAGGCCTACTAGCGGGGGGTGAGCAGTTCTTC.

In this sample, this clone turned up once. The chain is built from TRBV13 and TRBJ2-1, with TRBD2 matching over 7 bases. Per the germline V gene, CDR1 is PRHDT and CDR2 is FYEKMQ (reference sequence). The CDR3 runs 15 residues. Trimming removed 1 base from V and 4 bases from J; junction bases left unmatched: 4. The CDR3 sequence is CASSLDELAYNEQFF. In DNA, the CDR3 is TGTGCCAGCAGCTTAGATGAACTAGCGTACAATGAGCAGTTCTTC.

The chain links TRBV5-4 to TRBJ2-1; 7 bases fit TRBD2. The CDR3 is 15 amino acids. The V and J ends lost 0 bases and 6 bases, in that order; junction bases with no gene match: 6. Germline V gene lookup returns CDR1 SGHNT and CDR2 YYREEE (reference sequence). In DNA, the CDR3 is TGTGCCAGCAGCTTGGGTCGGGAGGTCTTCAATGAGCAGTTCTTC. As protein: CASSLGREVFNEQFF.

The genes are TRBV7-2 and TRBJ2-1, with D hard to call. The germline V gene has CDR1 SGHTA and CDR2 FQGNSA. Trimming shortened V by 0 bases and J by 8 bases, and 5 bases separated the two germline ends. The length of the CDR3 is 12 residues. The CDR3 protein is CASSLARYEQFF. The CDR3 DNA sequence: TGTGCCAGCAGCTTAGCGAGATATGAGCAGTTCTTC.

This chain joins TRBV11-2 and TRBJ2-5; D is perhaps TRBD1 (5 bases). Looked up from germline, CDR1 is SGHAT and CDR2 is FQNNGV. Between the trimmed V and J ends, which lost 4 bases and 11 bases, there was a span of 20 bases. The CDR3 extends over 14 amino acids. CDR3 in amino acids: CASSSLGGALEQYF. DNA for the CDR3: TGTGCCAGCAGCTCCCTTGGTGGGGCCCTAGAGCAGTACTTC.

The V and J genes are TRBV6-1 and TRBJ1-1; D is undetermined. Trimming took 6 bases from V and 2 from J, leaving 7 bases between them. The CDR3 runs to 12 residues. CDR1 and CDR2 from the germline V gene are MNHNS and SASEGT. DNA of the CDR3: TGTGCCAGCAGACCAACTAACACTGAAGCTTTCTTT. Its protein product is CASRPTNTEAFF.

The genes are TRBV5-1 and TRBJ2-3, with D possibly matching TRBD1 (5 bases). V dropped 3 bases and J dropped 2 bases, with 13 bases sitting between them. This CDR3 has 15 amino acids. Looked up from germline, CDR1 is SGHRS and CDR2 is YFSETQ. The CDR3 DNA sequence: TGCGCCAGCAGCTGGCAGACAGATTTCACAGATACGCAGTATTTT. Encoded protein: CASSWQTDFTDTQYF. Supplemented by reference TRBV5-1 and TRBJ2-3, the full variable domain reads KAGVTQTPRYLIKTRGQQVTLSCSPISGHRSVSWYQQTPGQGLQFLFEYFSETQRNKGNFPGRFSGRQFSNSRSEMNVSTLELGDSALYLCASSWQTDFTDTQYFGPGTRLTVL.

By frequency in the sample, this clone is medium-sized. The rearrangement uses TRBV10-1 and TRBJ2-2, with 8 bases matching TRBD1. Germline trimming cut 6 bases from V and 4 bases from J; bases unmatched to any gene: 7. CDR1 and CDR2 (germline): WNHNN, SYGVQD (reference sequence). The CDR3 is made up of 15 amino acids. The CDR3 spells CASSLDRGSTGELFF. CDR3 sequence (DNA): TGCGCCAGCAGCCTAGACAGGGGAAGCACCGGGGAGCTGTTTTTT.

The rearrangement joins TRBV9 to TRBJ2-6; no clear D gene. Germline-derived CDR1 and CDR2 are SGDLS and YYNGEE. The CDR3 contains 14 residues. V dropped 3 bases and J dropped 1 base, with 5 bases sitting between them. This CDR3 is CASSALSGANVLTF. DNA for the CDR3: TGTGCCAGCAGCGCCCTTTCTGGGGCCAACGTCCTGACTTTC.

The sample holds one count of this clone. The chain recombines TRBV7-9 with TRBJ2-3; 7 bases agree with TRBD2. The CDR3 has 15 residues. CDR1 is SEHNR and CDR2 is FQNEAQ in the germline V gene (reference sequence). V was clipped by 8 bases and J by 0 bases; unmatched bases: 8. The CDR3 loop reads CASDLLASSTDTQYF. In DNA form, the CDR3 reads TGTGCCAGCGACCTACTAGCGTCTAGCACAGATACGCAGTATTTT.

The chain has TRBV5-6 and TRBJ1-4; 8 bases match TRBD1. The length of the CDR3 is 15 residues. V trimming: 0 bases; J trimming: 7 bases; junction bases outside the gene matches: 5. Germline V lookup: CDR1 SGHDT, CDR2 YYEEEE. CDR3 coding DNA: TGTGCCAGCAGCTTGGCAGGGACAGGTTTTGAAAAACTGTTTTTT. Its protein is CASSLAGTGFEKLFF. Supplemented by reference TRBV5-6 and TRBJ1-4, the full variable domain reads DAGVTQSPTHLIKTRGQQVTLRCSPKSGHDTVSWYQQALGQGPQFIFQYYEEEERQRGNFPDRFSGHQFPNYSSELNVNALLLGDSALYLCASSLAGTGFEKLFFGSGTQLSVL.

The rearrangement links TRBV11-2 to TRBJ2-3, with TRBD2 matching 10 bases. The germline V gene has CDR1 SGHAT and CDR2 FQNNGV. The CDR3 totals 14 residues. The trim removed 5 bases at V and 3 bases at J, leaving 2 bases unmatched. CDR3 nucleotide sequence: TGTGCCAGCAGCAAGACTAGCGGGACAGATACGCAGTATTTT. Its protein product is CASSKTSGTDTQYF. The entire variable domain, with the rest obtained from reference TRBV11-2 and TRBJ2-3, is as follows: EAGVAQSPRYKIIEKRQSVAFWCNPISGHATLYWYQQILGQGPKLLIQFQNNGVVDDSQLPKDRFSAERLKGVDSTLKIQPAKLEDSAVYLCASSKTSGTDTQYFGPGTRLTVL.